This record covers a single T cell receptor beta chain. Only in-frame clones appear in the TCRdb table, and some are missing; sequencing was by immunoSEQ multiplex PCR. The sample includes roughly 99,000 clones, roughly 88% of them seen just once. Treatment here: preoperative locoregional IRX-2 cytokine immunotherapy. Patients received preoperative, locoregional IRX-2 cytokine immunotherapy in a phase Ib study. This sample is part of a study of preoperative IRX-2 immunotherapy in early breast cancer. Trimming removed 0 bases from V and 5 bases from J, with 5 bases in between. The germline V gene encodes CDR1 SGDLS and CDR2 YYNGEE. The CDR3 totals 12 residues.

This receptor was taken from a human donor with breast cancer. The rearrangement joins TRBV9 to TRBJ1-2; no clear D. The sequenced sample was tumor tissue, obtained after IRX-2 immunotherapy. This CDR3 is CASSVVGYGYTF. The CDR3 DNA reads as TGTGCCAGCAGCGTAGTTGGGTATGGCTACACCTTC.